These T cell receptor beta chains were read from a single sample in a study of CD8 T cells in Susac syndrome. MiXCR was run by TCRdb on the immunoSEQ multiplex PCR reads, yielding one entry per CDR3 protein. Among about 160,000 distinct CDR3 sequences listed, just over 90% were seen once. Input material: CD4+ T cells from PBMCs. These receptor sequences come from a human donor in good health. The CDR3 runs from the conserved cysteine through the conserved F or W. The D gene is left open where the match is weak. Clone sizes are given selectively: once, few, many, or a class where the clone is expanded.

V gene,J gene,D gene,clone size,CDR3 protein,CDR3 DNA
TRBV15,TRBJ2-4,-,once,CATSFQARVGNIQYF,TGTGCCACCAGCTTTCAGGCCAGGGTAGGAAACATTCAGTACTTC
TRBV12-3/TRBV12-4,TRBJ1-2,-,-,CASSLSSTDYGYTF,TGTGCCAGCAGTTTGTCATCTACTGACTATGGCTACACCTTC
TRBV2,TRBJ1-6,-,-,CASSDSLTGYSPLHF,TGTGCCAGCAGTGATAGTCTCACAGGTTATTCACCCCTCCACTTT
TRBV5-1,TRBJ2-5,-,-,CASLDRSRHWETQYF,TGCGCCAGCCTTGACAGGTCAAGGCATTGGGAGACCCAGTACTTC
TRBV20-1,TRBJ2-3,TRBD2,-,CSAPTSGVDTQYF,TGCAGTGCCCCAACTAGCGGGGTTGATACGCAGTATTTT
TRBV15,TRBJ1-5,-,-,CATSRDGTGSQPQHF,TGTGCCACCAGCAGAGATGGTACAGGGTCTCAGCCCCAGCATTTT
TRBV20-1,TRBJ2-3,-,-,CSARDRDTQYF,TGCAGTGCTAGAGATAGGGATACGCAGTATTTT
TRBV7-2,TRBJ2-1,-,-,CASSPDRYEQFF,TGTGCCAGCAGTCCTGACAGGTATGAGCAGTTCTTC
TRBV29-1,TRBJ2-5,TRBD1,-,CSANRGLRETQYF,TGCAGCGCCAACAGGGGTTTGCGAGAGACCCAGTACTTC
TRBV5-1,TRBJ2-1,-,-,CASSLNPSTGEQFF,TGCGCCAGCAGCTTGAATCCCTCAACGGGTGAGCAGTTCTTC
TRBV20-1,TRBJ2-3,TRBD1,once,CSAGGGQGTADTQYF,TGCAGTGCTGGAGGGGGACAGGGAACCGCAGATACGCAGTATTTT
TRBV18,TRBJ2-3,TRBD1,-,CASSPPSDWTGSTDTQYF,TGTGCCAGCTCACCACCCTCGGATTGGACAGGTAGCACAGATACGCAGTATTTT
TRBV4-1,TRBJ1-2,-,-,CASSQGGQGGYTF,TGCGCCAGCAGCCAAGGGGGCCAGGGAGGCTACACCTTC
TRBV7-9,TRBJ2-7,-,-,CASTGGDGYEQYF,TGTGCCAGCACCGGGGGTGATGGGTACGAGCAGTACTTC
TRBV20-1,TRBJ2-7,-,once,CSASLQGVNSYEQYF,TGCAGTGCTAGTCTACAGGGCGTCAACTCCTACGAGCAGTACTTC
TRBV23-1,TRBJ1-1,-,-,CASSQSKGPLGTEAFF,TGCGCCAGCAGTCAATCGAAAGGGCCCCTCGGCACTGAAGCTTTCTTT
TRBV7-2,TRBJ2-7,-,-,CASSLRGSHSYEQYF,TGTGCCAGCAGCTTACGGGGCTCCCACTCCTACGAGCAGTACTTC
TRBV5-1,TRBJ1-1,-,-,CASSLGMGQEAFF,TGCGCCAGCAGCTTGGGGATGGGCCAGGAAGCTTTCTTT
TRBV13,TRBJ2-7,-,-,CASSGTSTYEQYF,TGTGCCAGCAGCGGGACATCAACCTACGAGCAGTACTTC
TRBV9,TRBJ1-1,TRBD1,-,CASSTGGMPTEAFF,TGTGCCAGCAGCACAGGGGGGATGCCCACTGAAGCTTTCTTT
TRBV5-6,TRBJ1-1,TRBD1,-,CASSLDRGSVYTEAFF,TGTGCCAGCAGCTTGGACAGGGGGAGTGTTTACACTGAAGCTTTCTTT
TRBV5-1,TRBJ2-1,TRBD1,-,CASSLSVGWTGSNEQFF,TGCGCCAGCAGCTTGTCCGTCGGTTGGACAGGGTCGAATGAGCAGTTCTTC
TRBV6-2/TRBV6-3,TRBJ2-5,TRBD2,-,CASSRRGTSVRGTQYF,TGTGCCAGCAGTCGCCGCGGGACTAGCGTCCGAGGGACCCAGTACTTC
TRBV5-1,TRBJ1-1,-,-,CASSLVPGVNTEAFF,TGCGCCAGCAGCTTGGTCCCTGGCGTGAACACTGAAGCTTTCTTT
TRBV20-1,TRBJ2-3,-,-,CSARRGAGDTQYF,TGCAGTGCTAGAAGAGGTGCCGGAGATACGCAGTATTTT
TRBV13,TRBJ2-5,-,-,CASSSASGEETQYF,TGTGCCAGCAGCTCCGCTTCAGGGGAAGAGACCCAGTACTTC
TRBV12-3/TRBV12-4,TRBJ1-3,TRBD1,-,CASSSRGVGGNTIYF,TGTGCCAGCAGTTCCAGGGGGGTCGGCGGAAACACCATATATTTT
TRBV10-3,TRBJ1-6,-,-,CAISESIGGSSYNSPLHF,TGTGCCATCAGTGAGTCGATCGGAGGAAGCTCCTATAATTCACCCCTCCACTTT
TRBV7-8,TRBJ2-5,TRBD2,-,CASTPGLAVKTQYF,TGTGCCAGCACCCCTGGACTAGCGGTAAAGACCCAGTACTTC
TRBV23-1,TRBJ1-3,TRBD1,-,CASSQKGQGPPGIRNTIYF,TGCGCCAGCAGTCAAAAGGGACAGGGGCCACCCGGTATCAGAAACACCATATATTTT
TRBV6-5,TRBJ2-1,TRBD1,-,CASSPEQGVYNEQFF,TGTGCCAGCAGTCCCGAACAGGGGGTCTACAATGAGCAGTTCTTC
TRBV12-3/TRBV12-4,TRBJ2-5,TRBD1,-,CASSTTTGVGTQYF,TGTGCCAGCAGTACAACTACAGGGGTTGGGACCCAGTACTTC
TRBV30,TRBJ1-2,-,-,CAWSVYRTDYGYTF,TGTGCCTGGAGTGTATACAGGACCGACTATGGCTACACCTTC
TRBV5-6,TRBJ1-4,-,-,CASSLGGDANEKLFF,TGTGCCAGCAGCTTGGGGGGGGATGCTAATGAAAAACTGTTTTTT
TRBV7-2,TRBJ1-2,TRBD1,-,CASSSKGQGYGYTF,TGTGCCAGCAGCTCCAAGGGACAGGGCTATGGCTACACCTTC
TRBV29-1,TRBJ1-2,-,-,CSVEDDWADGYTF,TGCAGCGTTGAAGATGATTGGGCAGATGGCTACACCTTC
TRBV12-3/TRBV12-4,TRBJ2-3,-,-,CASSSHLGMTGTDTQYF,TGTGCCAGCAGTTCCCATCTGGGGATGACGGGCACAGATACGCAGTATTTT
TRBV3-1,TRBJ2-7,-,-,CASSQVRGEQYF,TGTGCCAGCAGCCAAGTGCGAGGGGAGCAGTACTTC
TRBV29-1,TRBJ2-5,TRBD1,-,CSVDGDRPMQETQYF,TGCAGCGTTGACGGGGACAGACCTATGCAAGAGACCCAGTACTTC
TRBV12-3/TRBV12-4,TRBJ2-7,-,-,CASQGGDEQYF,TGTGCCAGCCAGGGGGGGGACGAGCAGTACTTC
TRBV3-1,TRBJ1-6,-,-,CASSQSPLHF,TGTGCCAGCAGCCAGTCACCCCTCCACTTT
TRBV5-1,TRBJ1-2,TRBD1,-,CASSSGTGGDGYTF,TGCGCCAGCAGCTCGGGGACAGGGGGCGATGGCTACACCTTC
TRBV29-1,TRBJ2-3,-,-,CSVEGGERGPDTQYF,TGCAGCGTTGAAGGGGGGGAGAGGGGCCCAGATACGCAGTATTTT
TRBV5-8,TRBJ2-5,TRBD1,-,CASSRGDRDQETQYF,TGTGCCAGCAGCCGGGGGGACAGGGACCAAGAGACCCAGTACTTC
TRBV6-1,TRBJ2-7,-,-,CASSERPPYEQYF,TGTGCCAGCAGTGAAAGGCCGCCCTACGAGCAGTACTTC
TRBV2,TRBJ1-5,-,-,CASNVGLGQPQHF,TGTGCCAGCAACGTGGGGCTGGGTCAGCCCCAGCATTTT
TRBV3-1,TRBJ1-1,TRBD1,-,CATKRQGATFF,TGTGCCACAAAGCGACAGGGGGCAACTTTCTTT
TRBV2,TRBJ2-6,TRBD1,-,CASSPGTGGSGANVLTF,TGTGCCAGCAGTCCCGGGACAGGGGGTTCTGGGGCCAACGTCCTGACTTTC
TRBV29-1,TRBJ2-7,-,-,CSVEDNGAYEQYF,TGCAGCGTTGAAGATAATGGAGCTTACGAGCAGTACTTC
TRBV11-2,TRBJ2-1,-,-,CASSLRLVNEQFF,TGTGCCAGCAGCTTAAGACTAGTCAATGAGCAGTTCTTC
TRBV19,TRBJ2-7,-,-,CASSINSGQGYEQYF,TGTGCCAGTAGTATTAATTCAGGGCAGGGCTACGAGCAGTACTTC
TRBV12-3/TRBV12-4,TRBJ1-2,TRBD1,-,CASTMGTVPYYGYTF,TGTGCCAGCACCATGGGGACAGTCCCTTACTATGGCTACACCTTC
TRBV29-1,TRBJ1-4,TRBD1,-,CSVAKRRTGRTNEKLFF,TGCAGCGTTGCGAAACGGCGGACAGGGCGGACTAATGAAAAACTGTTTTTT
TRBV20-1,TRBJ1-1,-,-,CSAREVNTEAFF,TGCAGTGCTAGAGAGGTGAACACTGAAGCTTTCTTT
TRBV9,TRBJ1-2,-,few,CASSVAPGSNYGYTF,TGTGCCAGCAGCGTGGCCCCCGGGTCAAACTATGGCTACACCTTC